This entry is about one T cell receptor beta chain. The antigen is not known. This specimen comes from a study of T-cell memory formation after mild COVID-19. Findings of the study overall: That cross-reactive memory joined was suggested by some responding clones appearing in pre-infection memory. Clones contracting day 15 to 85 were balanced CD4/CD8; later expanders leaned CD4+. Mainly in CM and EM were contracting CD4+ clones; CD8+ were in EMRA.

From germline, CDR1 is SGHTA and CDR2 FQGTGA. This CDR3 is built from 16 residues. V dropped 5 bases and J dropped 2 bases, with 15 bases sitting between them. One entry per CDR3 protein results from TCRdb running MiXCR on the 5' RACE reads. Among about 170,000 distinct CDR3 sequences listed, approximately 12% were seen once. The gene calls are TRBV7-3 and TRBJ2-2, with a tentative D call TRBD2 (5 bases). Material: PBMCs or a T cell subset sorted from them (not recorded which). This receptor was identified in a man between 18 and 35 years old who had mild COVID-19 (a few samples of this study predate the infection). Cell type and time point are not known. The CDR3 DNA reads TGTGCCAGCAGCCCTACGACTAACATAAACACCGGGGAGCTGTTTTTT. Protein sequence: CASSPTTNINTGELFF.